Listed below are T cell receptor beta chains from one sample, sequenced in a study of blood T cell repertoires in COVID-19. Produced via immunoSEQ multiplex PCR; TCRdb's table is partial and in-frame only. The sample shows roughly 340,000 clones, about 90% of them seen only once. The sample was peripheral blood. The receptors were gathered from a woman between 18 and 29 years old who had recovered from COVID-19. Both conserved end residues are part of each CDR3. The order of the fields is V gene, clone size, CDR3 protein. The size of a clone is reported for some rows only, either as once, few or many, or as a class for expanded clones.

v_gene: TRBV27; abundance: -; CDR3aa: CASSFRLSSYNEQFF
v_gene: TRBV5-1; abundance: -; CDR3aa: CASSLGQGPEAFF
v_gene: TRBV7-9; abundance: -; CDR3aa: CASSLYGPGVVTDTQYF
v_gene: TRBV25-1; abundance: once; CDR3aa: CASSGFRGAGEKLFF
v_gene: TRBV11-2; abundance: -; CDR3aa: CASSRDRGQETQYF
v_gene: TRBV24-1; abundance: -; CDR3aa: CATSDLSGHYGYTF
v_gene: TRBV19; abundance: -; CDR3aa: CATLGGRGHNEQFF
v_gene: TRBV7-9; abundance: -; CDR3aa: CASSFGSANTGELFF
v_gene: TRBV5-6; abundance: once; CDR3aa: CASSLRGTSGNEQFF
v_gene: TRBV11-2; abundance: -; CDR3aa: CASSSPGGRETQYF
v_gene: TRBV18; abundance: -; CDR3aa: CASSPQLTGNTEAFF
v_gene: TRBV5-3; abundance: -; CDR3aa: CARSPLGTSGRLSYNEQFF
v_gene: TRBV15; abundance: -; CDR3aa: CATSVRDRAMHEAFF
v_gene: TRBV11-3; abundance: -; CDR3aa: CASSLVFSGSYNEQFF
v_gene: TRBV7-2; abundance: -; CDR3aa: CASSSFESDTQYF
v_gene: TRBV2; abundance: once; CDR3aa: CASHKMGGGTEAFF
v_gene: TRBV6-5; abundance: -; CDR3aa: CASSPGLARTDTQYF
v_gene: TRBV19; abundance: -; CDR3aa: CASSIGPPAGGRNTGELFF